Included here is one T cell receptor beta chain sequence, with context. The antigen remains unidentified. This sample was included in a study of beta chain features in type 1 diabetes. At the level of the study: Taken together, all samples contributed 107,917,701 examined sorted cells. Overall study findings and caveats: Among patients with Type 1 diabetes, TCRB CDR3s were moderately but significantly shorter in every one of the four CD4+ subsets.

The germline V gene has CDR1 SQVTM and CDR2 ANQGSEA. This CDR3 contains 15 residues. The V end lost 1 base, the J end lost 2 bases, and 13 bases lay between the germline ends. Investigators reverse transcribed all isolated RNA, so they sequenced expressed TCRB transcripts. Sequencing was performed with immunoSEQ multiplex PCR; in TCRdb, only in-frame clones are kept and a portion is missing. The sample contains approximately 130,000 clones, 17% of which appear only once. The chain links TRBV29-1 to TRBJ2-3; D is ambiguous. Sequencing used central memory CD4+ T cells from blood. The sequence came from a man between 18 and 35 years old with type 1 diabetes. This CDR3 reads CSVEGSALNTDTQYF. CDR3 sequence (DNA): TGCAGCGTTGAAGGGTCTGCTTTAAACACAGATACGCAGTATTTT.